The 8 T cell receptor beta chains presented below share a single source sample, sequenced in a study of cytomegalovirus exposure and HLA in healthy donors. PCR involved 60 Vbeta and 13 Jbeta primers. Some clones are missing from TCRdb's copy, which holds only in-frame ones; the method was immunoSEQ multiplex PCR. The sample includes approximately 150,000 clones, about 74% of them seen just once. Sequences were obtained from PBMCs. The source of these receptors is a male donor in good health and CMV-seronegative.

This clone was found once. The chain combines TRBV2 with TRBJ2-3; TRBD2 is a possible D gene (6 bases). CDR3 length: 14 amino acids. The germline V and J ends were trimmed by 4 bases and 2 bases, with 10 bases remaining between them. Germline V gene sequence: CDR1 SNHLY, CDR2 FYNNEI. CDR3 protein: CASSGTSSTDTQYF. CDR3 coding DNA: TGTGCCAGCAGTGGAACTAGCTCCACAGATACGCAGTATTTT.

V gene TRBV7-9 combines with J gene TRBJ2-7; 7 nucleotides match TRBD1. V shed 4 bases, J shed 4 bases, and the junction held 7 bases outside the gene matches. The CDR3 runs to 14 residues. Germline-derived CDR1 and CDR2 are SEHNR and FQNEAQ (reference sequence). DNA of the CDR3: TGTGCCAGCAGCTCGGGACAGCCAGTTTACGAGCAGTACTTC. Protein sequence: CASSSGQPVYEQYF.

This sequence joins TRBV19 and TRBJ1-1; D remains unclear. Germline values: CDR1 LNHDA, CDR2 SQIVND (reference sequence). This CDR3 is 14 amino acids long. Trimming left V 7 bases short and J 4 bases short, with 16 bases between. DNA of the CDR3: TGTGCCAGTACGGTCAGGTTTTCAGGCACTGAAGCTTTCTTT. This codes for CASTVRFSGTEAFF.

The chain links TRBV5-6 to TRBJ2-1; the match to TRBD2 covers 12 bases. Trimming cost V 4 bases and J 0 bases; bases outside gene matches: 8. This CDR3 has 18 amino acids. Germline V CDR1 and CDR2: SGHDT, YYEEEE. In DNA form, the CDR3 reads TGTGCCAGCAGCATACTAGCGGGGGGATTGAGCTCCTACAATGAGCAGTTCTTC. Amino acid sequence: CASSILAGGLSSYNEQFF. Looking up the rest from reference TRBV5-6 and TRBJ2-1 gives the full variable domain: DAGVTQSPTHLIKTRGQQVTLRCSPKSGHDTVSWYQQALGQGPQFIFQYYEEEERQRGNFPDRFSGHQFPNYSSELNVNALLLGDSALYLCASSILAGGLSSYNEQFFGPGTRLTVL.

This chain's CDR3 is CASSYAPGSMNTEAFF. In DNA form, the CDR3 reads TGTGCCAGCAGTTATGCCCCGGGGTCCATGAACACTGAAGCTTTCTTT. The chain recombines TRBV28 with TRBJ1-1; no clear D. The germline CDR1 and CDR2 sequences are MDHEN and SYDVKM. Trimming shortened V by 4 bases and J by 0 bases, and 15 bases separated the two germline ends. This CDR3 spans 16 amino acids.

The rearrangement links TRBV28 to TRBJ2-7; 13 bases are shared with TRBD2. The V and J ends lost 7 bases and 0 bases, in that order; junction bases with no gene match: 3. Germline assignment: CDR1 MDHEN and CDR2 SYDVKM. CDR3 length: 15 residues. This CDR3 reads CASTRTSGSSYEQYF. For the CDR3, the DNA is TGTGCCAGCACCCGGACTAGCGGGAGCTCCTACGAGCAGTACTTC. Full variable domain (rest looked up from reference TRBV28 and TRBJ2-7): DVKVTQSSRYLVKRTGEKVFLECVQDMDHENMFWYRQDPGLGLRLIYFSYDVKMKEKGDIPEGYSVSREKKERFSLILESASTNQTSMYLCASTRTSGSSYEQYFGPGTRLTVT.

J is TRBJ2-1 and V is TRBV11-2; 7 nucleotides match TRBD2. Germline V gene data show CDR1 as SGHAT and CDR2 as FQNNGV. CDR3 size: 16 residues. V was clipped by 4 bases and J by 10 bases; unmatched bases: 16. The CDR3 DNA reads TGTGCCAGCAGCTCACAGCGGGGCGGACGGATAGGCGAGCAGTTCTTC. As protein: CASSSQRGGRIGEQFF.

This clone was detected a few times. CDR3 nucleotides: TGTGCCAGCAGTCTAAGACAGGGGGCATTGGCCGAGCAGTACTTC. Translation: CASSLRQGALAEQYF. The chain joins TRBV28 to TRBJ2-7; 10 bases match TRBD1. Germline V gene sequence: CDR1 MDHEN, CDR2 SYDVKM. The CDR3 sequence is 15 residues long. The ends lost 5 bases at V and 6 bases at J; junction bases unmatched: 10. Full variable domain (remainder filled in from reference TRBV28 and TRBJ2-7): DVKVTQSSRYLVKRTGEKVFLECVQDMDHENMFWYRQDPGLGLRLIYFSYDVKMKEKGDIPEGYSVSREKKERFSLILESASTNQTSMYLCASSLRQGALAEQYFGPGTRLTVT.